A single sample is the source of the 30 T cell receptor beta chains below, sequenced in a study of OX40 agonist ivuxolimab in advanced cancers. Receptors were amplified or captured by the immunoSEQ multiplex PCR assay. TCRdb's version of the immuneACCESS table is confined to in-frame rearrangements and falls short of the full clone set. An unresolved V gene accounts for under half of the shortfall where checked; the remainder is of unknown origin. The sample profile shows over 50,000 clones; approximately 86% of them were found once. Of the sample, around 0.52% falls within the top ten clones. The source was CD4+ or CD8+ T cells sorted from blood, collected in a trial of the OX40 agonist ivuxolimab. The receptors come from an adult with an advanced solid tumor such as melanoma, head and neck, liver or kidney cancer.

V usage is TRBV5-1 and J usage is TRBJ2-7, with D possibly being TRBD1 (5 bases). CDR1 and CDR2 (germline): SGHRS, YFSETQ. Deletions cut 4 bases from V and 1 base from J, with 9 bases between. CDR3 size: 13 residues. The CDR3 region has the DNA TGCGCCAGCAGCCGGACACAATCCTACGAGCAGTACTTC. Its protein product is CASSRTQSYEQYF.

The chain is built from TRBV10-3 and TRBJ1-1; D gene unclear. The CDR3 sequence is 13 residues long. V lost 10 bases and J lost 2, with 14 bases in between. The germline gives CDR1 ENHRY, CDR2 SYGVKD. Here the CDR3 reads CATYHGDNTEAFF. CDR3 bases: TGTGCCACATATCACGGGGATAACACTGAAGCTTTCTTT.

The chain recombines TRBV6-5 with TRBJ1-1, with D uncertain. CDR1 MNHEY and CDR2 SVGAGI come from the germline V gene. Between the trimmed V and J ends, which lost 8 bases and 4 bases, there was a span of 14 bases. There are 13 residues in the CDR3. CDR3 in amino acids: CASSPAWGTEAFF. CDR3 in DNA: TGTGCCAGCTCTCCCGCTTGGGGCACTGAAGCTTTCTTT.

The J gene is TRBJ2-7, the V gene TRBV10-3, with 11 bases aligning to TRBD2. Germline assignment: CDR1 ENHRY and CDR2 SYGVKD. V lost 4 bases and J lost 6; bases outside the gene matches: 8. This CDR3 contains 15 residues. The CDR3 is CAISATSGSGLEQYF. CDR3 coding DNA: TGTGCCATCAGTGCCACTAGCGGGAGCGGGCTCGAGCAGTACTTC.

This clone was observed a handful of times. The chain combines TRBV7-2 with TRBJ2-3, with a tentative D call TRBD2 (5 bases). The ends were cut back, 0 bases at V and 5 bases at J, with 6 bases in the middle. In germline, CDR1 is SGHTA, CDR2 FQGNSA. This CDR3 is built from 13 residues. The CDR3 spells CASSLAGEDTQYF. The CDR3 region has the DNA TGTGCCAGCAGCTTAGCGGGAGAAGATACGCAGTATTTT.

V gene TRBV9 combines with J gene TRBJ1-3, with D hard to call. The length of the CDR3 is 12 residues. Per the germline V gene, CDR1 is SGDLS and CDR2 is YYNGEE. Trimming shortened V by 4 bases and J by 8 bases, and 10 bases separated the two germline ends. CDR3 protein: CASSSRADTIYF. CDR3 DNA sequence: TGTGCCAGCAGCTCACGAGCGGACACCATATATTTT. The whole variable domain, remainder taken from reference TRBV9 and TRBJ1-3, is DSGVTQTPKHLITATGQRVTLRCSPRSGDLSVYWYQQSLDQGLQFLIQYYNGEERAKGNILERFSAQQFPDLHSELNLSSLELGDSALYFCASSSRADTIYFGEGSWLTVV.

As DNA, the CDR3 is TGTGCCAGCAACCTACAGGGGGCCTATGAAAAACTGTTTTTT. The encoded protein is CASNLQGAYEKLFF. The chain uses TRBV5-6 and TRBJ1-4; 9 positions match TRBD1. V trimming: 6 bases; J trimming: 6 bases; junction bases outside the gene matches: 6. The germline CDR1 and CDR2 sequences are SGHDT and YYEEEE. The CDR3 has 14 amino acids.

This clone was detected only a few times. The V and J genes are TRBV19 and TRBJ2-5; possible D gene TRBD1, 6 bases. V lost 1 base, J lost 0 bases, and 6 bases lay in between. Germline V gives CDR1 LNHDA, CDR2 SQIVND (reference sequence). The CDR3 totals 14 residues. Written as DNA, the CDR3 is TGTGCCAGTAGTATAGGGGACAACCAAGAGACCCAGTACTTC. Translation: CASSIGDNQETQYF.

This clone occurred once. The chain employs TRBV11-2 and TRBJ2-7; 8 bases line up with TRBD1. Germline assignment: CDR1 SGHAT and CDR2 FQNNGV. The V segment lost 5 bases and the J segment 5 bases; nucleotides outside the gene matches: 14. The CDR3 length is 16 residues. As DNA, the CDR3 is TGTGCCAGCAGCCAACTCCGTAGACAGGGGTCGAACGAGCAGTACTTC. Translated, it gives CASSQLRRQGSNEQYF.

This clone was found a few times. This sequence joins TRBV4-2 and TRBJ2-5, with 8 bases identical to TRBD2. Germline CDR1 reads LGHNA; CDR2 reads YNFKEQ. The CDR3 contains 16 residues. Trimming took 0 bases from V and 2 from J; bases not matched to a gene: 5. As DNA, the CDR3 is TGTGCCAGCAGCCAAGATATGCCTAGCGGGCAAGAGACCCAGTACTTC. Translated: CASSQDMPSGQETQYF.

The genes are TRBV6-4 and TRBJ2-5; D is possibly TRBD1 or TRBD2 (5 bases each). The J call may be wrong; the DNA end is better matched by TRBJ2-7. This CDR3 is built from 14 residues. Germline assignment: CDR1 MRHNA and CDR2 SNTAGT. DNA of the CDR3: TGTGCCAGCAGTGACGGGGACGAATTCTACGAGCAGTACTTC. Translation gives CASSDGDEFYEQYF.

The V call is TRBV11-2, the J call TRBJ2-7, with 11 bases that match TRBD2. The CDR3 loop spans 17 amino acids. The V gene end was trimmed by 1 base and the J gene end by 6 bases; junction bases not matched to a gene: 11. Germline V gene lookup returns CDR1 SGHAT and CDR2 FQNNGV. This chain's CDR3 is CASSLGWASGRLGEQYF. The CDR3 region has the DNA TGTGCCAGCAGCTTAGGGTGGGCTAGCGGGAGGCTAGGCGAGCAGTACTTC.

This clone has only a few counts. The V gene is TRBV15, the J gene TRBJ2-7; 7 bases fit TRBD1. Trimming cost V 6 bases and J 4 bases; bases outside gene matches: 9. The CDR3 spans 14 residues. CDR1 and CDR2 (germline): LNHNV, YYDKDF (reference sequence). The CDR3 bases are TGTGCCACCAGACCGGGACAGAGTTTATACGAGCAGTACTTC. Translated, it gives CATRPGQSLYEQYF.

The V call is TRBV5-1, the J call TRBJ2-3; D ambiguous. The V gene lost 2 bases and the J gene lost 3 bases, with 7 bases spanning the gap. The germline gives CDR1 SGHRS, CDR2 YFSETQ. The CDR3 length is 13 residues. The chain's CDR3 is CASSLSATDTQYF. DNA for the CDR3: TGCGCCAGCAGCTTATCCGCTACAGATACGCAGTATTTT.

V and J are TRBV15 and TRBJ2-2, with D maybe TRBD1 (5 bases). The CDR3 has 15 amino acids. Per the germline V gene, CDR1 is LNHNV and CDR2 is YYDKDF (reference sequence). V gave up 0 bases and J gave up 5 bases, with 10 bases separating them. In nucleotides, the CDR3 is TGTGCCACCAGCAGAGACAGGGTGGGGACCGGGGAGCTGTTTTTT. It translates to CATSRDRVGTGELFF.

The genes are TRBV2 and TRBJ2-2; D is ambiguous. Trimming took 7 bases from V and 7 from J, leaving 13 bases between them. Germline assignment: CDR1 SNHLY and CDR2 FYNNEI. CDR3 size: 13 residues. CDR3 nucleotides: TGTGCCAGCACATGGGCCCTCCGCGGGGAGCTGTTTTTT. Its translation: CASTWALRGELFF.

J is TRBJ1-1 and V is TRBV5-4, with D perhaps TRBD1 (6 bases). V dropped 0 bases and J dropped 2 bases, with 11 bases sitting between them. CDR1 and CDR2 (germline): SGHNT, YYREEE (reference sequence). The CDR3 extends over 15 amino acids. The CDR3 nucleotides read TGTGCCAGCAGCTTGGTGGGGACACTTAACACTGAAGCTTTCTTT. Amino acids: CASSLVGTLNTEAFF.

The chain is built from TRBV5-1 and TRBJ1-1; weak D call: TRBD1 (5 bases). The CDR3 is 15 amino acids. Trimming shortened V by 4 bases and J by 4 bases, and 17 bases separated the two germline ends. Germline V gene lookup returns CDR1 SGHRS and CDR2 YFSETQ. CDR3 sequence reads: CASSRPTAGITEAFF. CDR3 coding DNA: TGCGCCAGCAGCCGCCCGACAGCGGGGATCACTGAAGCTTTCTTT.

This chain connects TRBV27 to TRBJ2-1, with 13 bases that match TRBD2. This CDR3 is built from 20 residues. Losses at the gene ends were 2 bases for V and 9 bases for J; bases not matched to a gene: 19. From germline, CDR1 is MNHEY and CDR2 SMNVEV (reference sequence). This CDR3 reads CASSLRASRTSGSSPTEQFF. CDR3 coding DNA: TGTGCCAGCAGTTTAAGGGCCTCACGGACTAGCGGGAGTTCCCCAACTGAGCAGTTCTTC.

The chain employs TRBV6-1 and TRBJ1-6; 10 bases align to TRBD1. The V gene's germline CDR1 is MNHNS and CDR2 SASEGT. The CDR3 totals 13 residues. The ends lost 4 bases at V and 12 bases at J; junction bases unmatched: 3. The CDR3 loop is CASSGGQGGPLHF. CDR3 coding DNA: TGTGCCAGCAGTGGAGGACAGGGGGGACCCCTCCACTTT.

V and J are TRBV5-1 and TRBJ2-5; 7 nucleotides agree with TRBD1. The ends lost 0 bases at V and 1 base at J; junction bases unmatched: 0. The V gene's germline CDR1 is SGHRS and CDR2 YFSETQ. The CDR3 spans 14 residues. The CDR3 DNA is TGCGCCAGCAGCTTGGAGGGGGCCCAAGAGACCCAGTACTTC. Protein: CASSLEGAQETQYF.

The chain combines TRBV6-1 with TRBJ2-1; TRBD1 matches 8 bases. This CDR3 is built from 15 residues. The germline CDR1 and CDR2 sequences are MNHNS and SASEGT. Trimming removed 4 bases from V and 4 bases from J; junction bases left unmatched: 6. The CDR3 nucleotides are TGTGCCAGCAGTGCGCGGGACAGGTCATACAATGAGCAGTTCTTC. It encodes CASSARDRSYNEQFF.

The CDR3: CASSFQGKNSPLHF. CDR3 nucleotide sequence: TGTGCCAGCAGCTTTCAGGGGAAGAATTCACCCCTCCACTTT. V usage is TRBV7-2 and J usage is TRBJ1-6, with D maybe TRBD1 (6 bases). The CDR3 consists of 14 residues. Deletions cut 3 bases from V and 7 bases from J, with 10 bases between. The germline V gene has CDR1 SGHTA and CDR2 FQGNSA.

V is TRBV7-9 and J is TRBJ2-3; D ambiguous. CDR3 length: 15 amino acids. Germline CDR1 SEHNR, CDR2 FQNEAQ (reference sequence). Trimming removed 2 bases from V and 0 bases from J, with 9 bases in between. CDR3 sequence (DNA): TGTGCCAGCAGCTTATGGATGGCTAGCACAGATACGCAGTATTTT. Encoded protein: CASSLWMASTDTQYF. The variable domain in full, with the rest retrieved from reference TRBV7-9 and TRBJ2-3, is DTGVSQNPRHKITKRGQNVTFRCDPISEHNRLYWYRQTLGQGPEFLTYFQNEAQLEKSRLLSDRFSAERPKGSFSTLEIQRTEQGDSAMYLCASSLWMASTDTQYFGPGTRLTVL.

This clone was observed once. This chain connects TRBV19 to TRBJ2-1; the D call may be TRBD1 or TRBD2 (5 bases each). The CDR3 has 14 amino acids. V was shortened by 5 bases and J by 9 bases, with 17 bases between the two germline ends. Germline CDR1 reads LNHDA; CDR2 reads SQIVND (reference sequence). CDR3 protein: CASSWTQTGGEQFF. CDR3 coding DNA: TGTGCCAGTAGTTGGACTCAAACTGGGGGTGAGCAGTTCTTC.

The J gene is TRBJ2-1, the V gene TRBV7-9; 9 positions agree with TRBD1. CDR1 is SEHNR and CDR2 is FQNEAQ in the germline V gene (reference sequence). The CDR3 is made up of 15 amino acids. The ends lost 7 bases at V and 10 bases at J; junction bases unmatched: 14. The CDR3 loop is CASTKLRDRVLEQFF. Written as DNA, the CDR3 is TGTGCCAGCACCAAACTCCGGGACAGGGTCTTGGAGCAGTTCTTC.

The V and J genes are TRBV4-3 and TRBJ2-5, with a possible D match to TRBD2 (7 bases). Trimming pared 2 bases from V and 5 bases from J, leaving 15 bases between. Germline V lookup: CDR1 LGHNA, CDR2 YSLEER. This CDR3 spans 15 amino acids. The CDR3 DNA sequence: TGCGCCAGCAGCCAACGAGGGGGGGACTGGGAGACCCAGTACTTC. As protein: CASSQRGGDWETQYF.

The chain links TRBV5-1 to TRBJ1-1; D is unclear. Germline assignment: CDR1 SGHRS and CDR2 YFSETQ. This CDR3 comprises 15 residues. Trimming cost V 0 bases and J 0 bases, with 9 bases left between them. CDR3 DNA sequence: TGCGCCAGCAGCTTGGGACATTACATGAACACTGAAGCTTTCTTT. Protein: CASSLGHYMNTEAFF.

This sequence joins TRBV27 and TRBJ1-2; no reliable D call. This CDR3 contains 15 residues. The V gene lost 6 bases and the J gene lost 4 bases, with 18 bases spanning the gap. Germline assignment: CDR1 MNHEY and CDR2 SMNVEV (reference sequence). The DNA of the CDR3 is TGTGCCAGCAGCACCCTCGGGGAGATGAGCTATGGCTACACCTTC. Its protein product is CASSTLGEMSYGYTF.

This chain's CDR3 is CASSPTIGTGDYNEQFF. In DNA form, the CDR3 reads TGTGCCAGCTCACCTACTATAGGAACAGGGGACTACAATGAGCAGTTCTTC. The V gene is TRBV18, the J gene TRBJ2-1, with TRBD1 matching 7 bases. CDR1 is KGHSH and CDR2 is LQKENI in the germline V gene. CDR3 length: 17 residues. The V gene end was trimmed by 3 bases and the J gene end by 3 bases; junction bases not matched to a gene: 11.